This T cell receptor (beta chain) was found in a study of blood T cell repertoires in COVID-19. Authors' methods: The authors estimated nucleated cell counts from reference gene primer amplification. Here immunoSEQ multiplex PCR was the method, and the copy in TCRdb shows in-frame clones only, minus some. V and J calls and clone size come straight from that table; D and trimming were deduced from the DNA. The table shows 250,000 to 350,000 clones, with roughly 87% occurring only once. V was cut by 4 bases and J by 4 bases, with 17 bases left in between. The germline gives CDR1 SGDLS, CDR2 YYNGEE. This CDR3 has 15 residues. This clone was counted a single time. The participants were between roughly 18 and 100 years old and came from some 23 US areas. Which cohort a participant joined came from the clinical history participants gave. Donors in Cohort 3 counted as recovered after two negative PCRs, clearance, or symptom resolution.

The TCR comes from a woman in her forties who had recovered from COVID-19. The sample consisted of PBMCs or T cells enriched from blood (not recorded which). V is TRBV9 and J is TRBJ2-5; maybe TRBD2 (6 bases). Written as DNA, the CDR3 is TGTGCCAGCAGCTCAGTGGGGGGAAGGGGAGAGACCCAGTACTTC. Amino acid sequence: CASSSVGGRGETQYF.